The rows below give T cell receptor beta chains drawn from one sample of a study of T cell responses to AZD1222 COVID-19 vaccine. The table came from immunoSEQ multiplex PCR; TCRdb's copy has only in-frame clones and leaves some out. The sample carries roughly 100,000 clones, approximately 90% recorded once. Sample: peripheral blood, taken on day 0 of AZD1222 vaccination. These receptors all stem from an adult in good health. CDR3s include the opening cysteine and the closing phenylalanine or tryptophan. Fields, in order: D gene, V gene, clone size, J gene, CDR3 DNA, CDR3 protein. A D gene is named only where the DNA matches it firmly. Clone size is given for some rows only: seen once, a few or many times, or a class if the clone is expanded.

>-|TRBV20-1|-|TRBJ1-4
TGCAGTGCTAGTGGCGGGAGAGGGGAAAAACTGTTTTTT
CSASGGRGEKLFF
>-|TRBV7-2|-|TRBJ1-5
TGTGCCAGCAGCTTACGGCATGACAATCAGCCCCAGCATTTT
CASSLRHDNQPQHF
>-|TRBV5-1|-|TRBJ2-2
TGCGCCAGCAGCTTGAATGTGATGGTGTCCGGGGAGCTGTTTTTT
CASSLNVMVSGELFF
>-|TRBV29-1|-|TRBJ1-2
TGCAGCCGCACGGGGGTCGGAGGCTACACCTTC
CSRTGVGGYTF
>TRBD1|TRBV4-1|-|TRBJ1-1
TGCGCCAGCAGCCGGACAGGGGGGTACACTGAAGCTTTCTTT
CASSRTGGYTEAFF
>TRBD1|TRBV4-1|-|TRBJ2-3
TGCGCCAGCAGCCTCACCGGGACAGGGAAAGATACGCAGTATTTT
CASSLTGTGKDTQYF
>TRBD1|TRBV19|-|TRBJ1-5
TGTGCCAGTAGTATTTTAGTGGGGACAGCCGTAAATCAGCCCCAGCATTTT
CASSILVGTAVNQPQHF
>-|TRBV7-2|-|TRBJ2-1
TGTGCCAGCAGCTTAGAACGCGGGTACAATGAGCAGTTCTTC
CASSLERGYNEQFF
>-|TRBV3-1/TRBV3-2|-|TRBJ2-2
TGTGCCAGCAGCAAAGGAGAGGGCACCGGGGAGCTGTTTTTT
CASSKGEGTGELFF
>-|TRBV4-2|-|TRBJ2-3
TGTGCCAGCAGCCAAGACGGTGGGGCTAGCCCCACAGATACGCAGTATTTT
CASSQDGGASPTDTQYF
>TRBD2|TRBV5-1|-|TRBJ2-3
TGCGCCAGCAGCCCCCCGACTAGCGGGGGCCGGGATACGCAGTATTTT
CASSPPTSGGRDTQYF
>-|TRBV7-2|-|TRBJ1-2
TGTGCCAGCAGCTTTGACAGAAACTATGGCTACACCTTC
CASSFDRNYGYTF
>-|TRBV12-3/TRBV12-4|-|TRBJ2-7
TGTGCCAGCAGCCGGACATCCAGCGAGCAGTACTTC
CASSRTSSEQYF
>-|TRBV19|few|TRBJ1-5
TGTGCCAGTAGTCTGGGGGGCCTCTCCCAGCCCCAGCATTTT
CASSLGGLSQPQHF
>-|TRBV3-1/TRBV3-2|-|TRBJ1-2
TGTGCCAGCAGCACCTGGGGGGGTGGCTACACCTTC
CASSTWGGGYTF
>TRBD1|TRBV7-2|-|TRBJ1-1
TGTGCCAGCAGCCTAGGGACAGGGGGCGCCCACACTGAAGCTTTCTTT
CASSLGTGGAHTEAFF
>TRBD1|TRBV28|-|TRBJ1-1
TGTGCCAGCACCAGGTACAGGGGTAGGTACGTTGAAGCTTTCTTT
CASTRYRGRYVEAFF
>-|TRBV27|-|TRBJ1-6
TGTGCCAGCAGACGTACGCCCTCCCCGTCGGCTTCACCCCTCCACTTT
CASRRTPSPSASPLHF
>-|TRBV6-5|-|TRBJ1-5
TGTGCCAGCAGTTACCTGGTCAGGAAGGGCCAGCCCCAGCATTTT
CASSYLVRKGQPQHF
>-|TRBV5-1|once|TRBJ2-7
TGCGCCAGCAGCTTGGACCCAGACTACGAGCAGTACTTC
CASSLDPDYEQYF
>TRBD1|TRBV5-4|-|TRBJ1-1
TGTGCCAGCAGCTTGTTGGAGGGGGCAGGGGCTGAAGCTTTCTTT
CASSLLEGAGAEAFF
>-|TRBV14|-|TRBJ2-7
TGTGCCAGCAGCCCAGGGACCGGTCGCTACGAGCAGTACTTC
CASSPGTGRYEQYF
>TRBD1|TRBV28|-|TRBJ2-5
TGTGCCAGCAGTTCCGGTAGACAGGGGGAGATGGAGACCCAGTACTTC
CASSSGRQGEMETQYF
>-|TRBV11-2|once|TRBJ1-1
TGTGCCAGCAGCGTAACAGGGAGTAGGTTGGGGAACACTGAAGCTTTCTTT
CASSVTGSRLGNTEAFF
>-|TRBV3-1/TRBV3-2|-|TRBJ2-5
TGTGCCAGCAGCCAAGAAGCGTCGCGAGAGACCCAGTACTTC
CASSQEASRETQYF
>-|TRBV7-9|-|TRBJ1-2
TGTGCCAGCAGCTTAGGGTTAGGCAGCGGGTCTGGCTACACCTTC
CASSLGLGSGSGYTF
>-|TRBV3-1/TRBV3-2|-|TRBJ1-5
TGTGCCAGCAGCCATGGGCCCCCCCTCAGCAATCAGCCCCAGCATTTT
CASSHGPPLSNQPQHF
>TRBD2|TRBV7-8|few|TRBJ2-2
TGTGCCAGCAGCCCTGAGCGGGGGGGCCAAGGCGGGGAGCTGTTTTTT
CASSPERGGQGGELFF
>TRBD2|TRBV6-1|-|TRBJ2-3
TGTGCCAGCAGTGACAGTGCGGGGGGTCATACGCAGTATTTT
CASSDSAGGHTQYF
>-|TRBV4-1|-|TRBJ2-7
TGCGCCAGCAGCCAGTCGGTGCCCCCATACGAGCAGTACTTC
CASSQSVPPYEQYF
>-|TRBV6-5|-|TRBJ1-2
TGTGCCAGCAGTTACTCTCCCTCGACAGACTATGGCTACACCTTC
CASSYSPSTDYGYTF
>TRBD1|TRBV5-3|-|TRBJ1-4
TGTGCCAGAAGCTTGTTATCTGGGACAGGGGAAGAAAAACTGTTTTTT
CARSLLSGTGEEKLFF
>-|TRBV12-3/TRBV12-4|once|TRBJ1-1
TGTGCCAGCAGTTCACAGGGAAAAGCTTTCTTT
CASSSQGKAFF
>TRBD1|TRBV13|-|TRBJ2-7
TGTGCCAGCAGCCTTACAGGGGGCGAGCAGTACTTC
CASSLTGGEQYF
>TRBD1|TRBV28|-|TRBJ1-2
TGTGCCAGCAGTTCCAGACAGGGCGCTAACTATGGCTACACCTTC
CASSSRQGANYGYTF
>TRBD1|TRBV28|-|TRBJ1-5
TGTGCCAGCAGTCCCCCCCGGGGACAGGGGTTCCGGCAGCCCCAGCATTTT
CASSPPRGQGFRQPQHF
>TRBD1|TRBV4-1|-|TRBJ1-5
TGCGCCAGCAGCCGAGGACAGGGAGGGGGGCCCCAGCATTTT
CASSRGQGGGPQHF
>-|TRBV19|-|TRBJ2-2
TGTGCCAGTAGCCCCGGAGGGGGGACCGGGGAGCTGTTTTTT
CASSPGGGTGELFF
>TRBD1|TRBV18|-|TRBJ1-5
TGTGCCAGCTCCCAGGACAGGAGCAATCAGCCCCAGCATTTT
CASSQDRSNQPQHF
>-|TRBV10-3|-|TRBJ1-1
TGTGCCATCAGTGACTCAGGACAGTTACACACTGAAGCTTTCTTT
CAISDSGQLHTEAFF
>-|TRBV9|-|TRBJ1-2
TGTGCCAGCAGCGTAGTCGCCCCCGGGACCCCAGCGGGCTACACCTTC
CASSVVAPGTPAGYTF
>TRBD1|TRBV5-5|-|TRBJ1-2
TGTGCCAGCAGCTTGCCGGGACAGGGGGCGATTGGCTACACCTTC
CASSLPGQGAIGYTF
>-|TRBV2|-|TRBJ1-5
TGTGCCAGCAGCCCCGGACAGACGAGCAATCAGCCCCAGCATTTT
CASSPGQTSNQPQHF